This T cell receptor (beta chain) stems from a study of blood T cell repertoires in COVID-19. Across the study: Spain, Italy and the United States supplied samples that represented acute and convalescent COVID-19. PBMCs, B-cell-depleted T cells, or T cells provided the cDNA or gDNA that made up the material.

Original methodology: Reference gene primer amplification yielded estimated nucleated cell counts. Method: immunoSEQ multiplex PCR; TCRdb's copy keeps in-frame clones and lacks some. Clonal size and the V and J genes are those of that table, whereas D and trimming came from the DNA. The table lists fewer than 200,000 clones, less than 90% of them singletons. The CDR3 has 15 residues. Germline CDR1 is SNHLY and CDR2 is FYNNEI. With V trimmed by 6 bases and J by 10 bases, 8 bases remained unmatched. V gene TRBV2 combines with J gene TRBJ2-1; 14 bases match TRBD2. The specimen sequenced was peripheral blood. The clonotype was recovered from a woman in her 70s with COVID-19, enrolled during active disease. CDR3 nucleotides: TGTGCCAGCAGCCCGGGACTAGCGGGAGTACGCGAGCAGTTCTTC. It encodes CASSPGLAGVREQFF.